This T cell receptor (beta chain) stems from a study of glioma-infiltrating T cells. Per germline, CDR1 MNHEY and CDR2 SMNVEV (reference sequence). The V segment lost 6 bases and the J segment 1 base; nucleotides outside the gene matches: 18. The CDR3 runs to 21 residues. TCR alpha and beta CDR3 regions were amplified from RNA using iRepertoire nested multiplex PCR. TCRdb called the multiplex PCR reads again in MiXCR, with one record for every CDR3 protein. The sample yields fewer than 200,000 distinct CDR3 sequences, around 32% seen once. The chain joins TRBV27 to TRBJ2-2, with 12 bases matching TRBD2. The clonotype originates from a human donor with low-grade glioma or glioblastoma, undergoing nonglioma brain surgery, or in good health (not recorded which). The sample was glioma tissue, nonneoplastic brain tissue, or PBMCs (not recorded which). CDR3 residues: CASSARELNGLAGQNTGELFF. The CDR3 nucleotides read TGTGCCAGCAGCGCCCGGGAACTTAATGGACTAGCGGGGCAGAACACCGGGGAGCTGTTTTTT.